The following is a T cell receptor beta chain sequence with its context. This specimen comes from a study of blood T cell repertoires in COVID-19. Across the study: COVID-19 samples, acute and convalescent, were from the United States, Italy and Spain. T cells, B-cell-depleted T cells, or PBMCs provided the cDNA or gDNA that served as material.

The CDR3 totals 15 residues. Trimming at V came to 0 bases and at J to 6 bases, leaving 7 bases not matched to a gene. Germline CDR1 MNHEY, CDR2 SVGEGT. Data came from immunoSEQ multiplex PCR; TCRdb stores just in-frame clones and leaves some out. The sample contains some 150,000 clones, roughly nine tenths of which appear only once. This TCR derives from a human donor in a cohort sampled during active COVID-19. The chain combines TRBV6-2 or TRBV6-3 with TRBJ1-1; TRBD1 agrees at 7 bases. The material sequenced was peripheral blood. The CDR3 is CASSYSTGTSAEAFF. The CDR3 bases are TGTGCCAGCAGTTACTCGACAGGGACGAGTGCTGAAGCTTTCTTT.